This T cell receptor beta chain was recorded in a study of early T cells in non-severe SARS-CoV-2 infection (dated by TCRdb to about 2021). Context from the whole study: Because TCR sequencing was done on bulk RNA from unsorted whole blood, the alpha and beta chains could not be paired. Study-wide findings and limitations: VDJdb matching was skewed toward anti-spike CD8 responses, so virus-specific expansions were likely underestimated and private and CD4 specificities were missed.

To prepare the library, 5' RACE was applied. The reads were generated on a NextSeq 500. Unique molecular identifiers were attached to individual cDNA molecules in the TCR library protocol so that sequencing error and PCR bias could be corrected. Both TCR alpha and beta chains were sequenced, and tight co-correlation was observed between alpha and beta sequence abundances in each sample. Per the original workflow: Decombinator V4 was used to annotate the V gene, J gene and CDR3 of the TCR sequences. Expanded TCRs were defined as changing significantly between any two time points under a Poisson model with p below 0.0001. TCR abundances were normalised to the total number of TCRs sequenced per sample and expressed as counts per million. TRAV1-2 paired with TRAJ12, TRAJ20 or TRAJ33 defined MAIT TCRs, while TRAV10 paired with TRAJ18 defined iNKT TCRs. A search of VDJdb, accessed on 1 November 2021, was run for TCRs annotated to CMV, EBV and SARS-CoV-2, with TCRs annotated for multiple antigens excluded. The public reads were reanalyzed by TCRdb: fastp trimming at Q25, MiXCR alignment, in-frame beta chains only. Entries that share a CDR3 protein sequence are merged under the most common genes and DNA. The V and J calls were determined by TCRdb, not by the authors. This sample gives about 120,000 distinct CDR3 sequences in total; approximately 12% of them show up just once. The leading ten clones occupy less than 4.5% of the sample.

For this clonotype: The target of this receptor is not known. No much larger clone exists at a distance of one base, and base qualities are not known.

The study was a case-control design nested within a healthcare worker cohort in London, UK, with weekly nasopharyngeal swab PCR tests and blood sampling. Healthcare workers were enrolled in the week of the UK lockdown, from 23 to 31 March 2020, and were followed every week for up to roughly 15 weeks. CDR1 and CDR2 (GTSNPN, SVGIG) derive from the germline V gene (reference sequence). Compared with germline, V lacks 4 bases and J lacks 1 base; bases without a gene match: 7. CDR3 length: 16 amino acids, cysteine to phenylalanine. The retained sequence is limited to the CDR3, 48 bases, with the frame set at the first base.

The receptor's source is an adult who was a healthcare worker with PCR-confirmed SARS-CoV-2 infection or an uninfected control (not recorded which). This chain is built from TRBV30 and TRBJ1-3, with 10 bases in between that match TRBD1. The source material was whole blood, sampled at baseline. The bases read TGTGCCTGGAAACCCTGGGACAGGGGTTCTGGAAACACCATATATTTT. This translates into CAWKPWDRGSGNTIYF.